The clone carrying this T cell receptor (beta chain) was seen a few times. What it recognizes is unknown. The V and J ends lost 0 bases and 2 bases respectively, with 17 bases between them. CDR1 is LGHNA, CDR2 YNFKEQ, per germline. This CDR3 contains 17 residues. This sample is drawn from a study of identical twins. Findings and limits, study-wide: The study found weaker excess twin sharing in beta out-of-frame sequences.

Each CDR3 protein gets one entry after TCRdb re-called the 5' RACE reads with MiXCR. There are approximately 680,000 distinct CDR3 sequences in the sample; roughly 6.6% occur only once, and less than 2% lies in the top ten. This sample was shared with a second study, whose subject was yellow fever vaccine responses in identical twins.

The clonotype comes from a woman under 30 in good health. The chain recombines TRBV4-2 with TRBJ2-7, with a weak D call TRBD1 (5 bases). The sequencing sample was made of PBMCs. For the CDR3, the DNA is TGTGCCAGCAGCCAAGATAACAGGCTAACTCGACCCTACGAGCAGTACTTC. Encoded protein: CASSQDNRLTRPYEQYF.